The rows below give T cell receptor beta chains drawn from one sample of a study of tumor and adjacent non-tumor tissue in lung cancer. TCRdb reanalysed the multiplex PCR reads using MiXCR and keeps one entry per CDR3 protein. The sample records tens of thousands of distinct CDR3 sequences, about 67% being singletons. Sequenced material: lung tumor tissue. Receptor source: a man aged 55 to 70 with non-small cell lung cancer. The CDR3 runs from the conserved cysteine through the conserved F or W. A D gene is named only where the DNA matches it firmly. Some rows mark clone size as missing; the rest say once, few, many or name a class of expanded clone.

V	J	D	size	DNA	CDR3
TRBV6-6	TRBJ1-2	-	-	TGTGTCAGCAACCAGAGTTCTAACTATGGCTACACCTTC	CVSNQSSNYGYTF
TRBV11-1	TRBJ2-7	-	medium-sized	TGTGCCAGCAGCCCCCGTCTGGGCGGATCCGGCTCCTACGAGCAGTACTTC	CASSPRLGGSGSYEQYF
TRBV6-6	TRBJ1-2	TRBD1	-	TGTACCAGCAGTAATTCAGGGGGCAGGGACTACACCTTC	CTSSNSGGRDYTF
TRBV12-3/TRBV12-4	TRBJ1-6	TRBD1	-	TGTGCCAGCAGTGGGACCGGGACAGGGGGTTTGGCCCTCCACTTT	CASSGTGTGGLALHF
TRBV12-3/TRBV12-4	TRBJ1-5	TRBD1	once	TGTGTCTGTTCCCCGGGACAGAGTTATAGCAATCAGCCCCAGCATTTT	CVCSPGQSYSNQPQHF
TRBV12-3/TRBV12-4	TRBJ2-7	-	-	TGTGCCAACAGTTCTTCCGGCTCGCGTAGGGGCTACGAGCAGTACTTC	CANSSSGSRRGYEQYF
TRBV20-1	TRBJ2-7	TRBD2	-	TGCAGTGCCAGAGAGTCCCGGGGGGGCTGGGCCTACGAGCAGTACTTC	CSARESRGGWAYEQYF
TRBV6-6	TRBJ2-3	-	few	TGTGCCAGCAATACTGGGGTGCCGGATACGCAGTATTTT	CASNTGVPDTQYF
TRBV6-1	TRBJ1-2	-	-	TGTGCCAGCAGTGCCCGGGATACCGACTATGACTACACCTTC	CASSARDTDYDYTF
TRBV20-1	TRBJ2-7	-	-	TGCAGTGCCAGGACCGAGGCCCCCTACGAGCAGTACTTC	CSARTEAPYEQYF
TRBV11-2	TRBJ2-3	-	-	TGTGCTATCATCCACCGGACCTCCACGGCTACGCAGTATTTT	CAIIHRTSTATQYF
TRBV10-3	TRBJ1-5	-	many	TGTGCCACCGGGACACCTAATCAGCCCCAGCATTTT	CATGTPNQPQHF
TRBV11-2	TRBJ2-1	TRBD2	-	TGTACCAGCAGCCTAACCTCTAGCGGTGTTACTATGCAGTTCTTC	CTSSLTSSGVTMQFF
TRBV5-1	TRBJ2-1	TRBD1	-	TGCGCCAGCAGCCTCAACAGGGGGATAGACAATGAGCAGTTGTTC	CASSLNRGIDNEQLF
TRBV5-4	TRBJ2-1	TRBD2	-	TGTGCAAGCAGCTCAGGACTAGCGGGGGCTTACTCCTACAATGGGCAGTCCTTC	CASSSGLAGAYSYNGQSF
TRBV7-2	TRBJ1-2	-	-	TGTGCCAGGAGCTTAGTGGTGGATGACTATGGCTACACCTTC	CARSLVVDDYGYTF
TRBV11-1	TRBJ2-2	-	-	TGTGTCAGCGGCTTAACCAGCGGAGGGGAGCTGTTTTTT	CVSGLTSGGELFF
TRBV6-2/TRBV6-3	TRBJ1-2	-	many	TGTGCCAGCAGGCCGGACGGATTTAACTATGGCTACACCTTC	CASRPDGFNYGYTF
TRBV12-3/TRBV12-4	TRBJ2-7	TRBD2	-	TGTGCCAGTAGCCCGGGACTAGCGGGGCGTCAATCCTACGAGCGGTACTTC	CASSPGLAGRQSYERYF
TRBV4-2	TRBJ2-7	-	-	TGTGCCAGCGGGCTGGGGGTAAATGAGCAGTACTTC	CASGLGVNEQYF
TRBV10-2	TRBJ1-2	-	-	TGCTCCAGCAGTGTCCGGGACGTAGATAACTATGGCTACACCTTC	CSSSVRDVDNYGYTF
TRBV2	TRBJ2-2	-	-	TGTGCCAGCTGCGCGGTTTTCTATACCGGGGAGCTGTTTTTT	CASCAVFYTGELFF
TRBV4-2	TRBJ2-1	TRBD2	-	TGTGCCAGCAGCCGAGGGACTAGCGCGAGCTCCTACAATGATCAGTTCTTC	CASSRGTSASSYNDQFF
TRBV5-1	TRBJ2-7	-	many	TGCGCCAGCACATTGGAGGGCTCCTACGAGCAGTACTTC	CASTLEGSYEQYF
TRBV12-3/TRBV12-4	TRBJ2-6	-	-	TGTACCAGCGGTCCTGGGACTTCTGTCTCTGGGGCCAACATCCTGACTTTC	CTSGPGTSVSGANILTF
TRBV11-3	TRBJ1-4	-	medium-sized	TGTGCCAGCAGCCCCCGGCTCGGCGGCAGTCCGACCTTT	CASSPRLGGSPTF
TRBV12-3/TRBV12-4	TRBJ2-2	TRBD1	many	TGTGCCAGCAGTACAGGACAGGGTGGCACCGGGGAGCTGTTTTTT	CASSTGQGGTGELFF
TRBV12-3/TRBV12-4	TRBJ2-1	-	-	TGTGCCAGCAGTCTCCCCCCACCGGGGGGCGGATACAATGGGCAGTTCTTC	CASSLPPPGGGYNGQFF
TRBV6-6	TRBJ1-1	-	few	TGTGCCAGCAGGGCAGGGTTGAATACTGAAGCTTTCTTT	CASRAGLNTEAFF
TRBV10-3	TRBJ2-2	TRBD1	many	TGTGCCATCAGACTGACAGGGGAAGCGAACACCGGGGAGCTGTTTTTT	CAIRLTGEANTGELFF
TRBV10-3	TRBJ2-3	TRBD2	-	TGTCCCATCAGCCTAGGGAGCGGGGGACGGGATACGCAGTATTTT	CPISLGSGGRDTQYF
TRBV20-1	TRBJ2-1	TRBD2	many	TGCAGTGCTAGTACTAGCGGGGGGGCCTACAATGAGCAGTTCTTC	CSASTSGGAYNEQFF
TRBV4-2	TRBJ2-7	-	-	TGCGCCAGCAGCCAAGGCGCATACAGGGTCGACGAGCAGTACTTC	CASSQGAYRVDEQYF
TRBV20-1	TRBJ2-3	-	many	TGCAGTGCGCAGGACAGCAATCATATTTTT	CSAQDSNHIF
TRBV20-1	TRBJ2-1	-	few	TGCAGTGCTAGCCCCACAGCGAGTTTCTACAATGAGCAGTTCTTC	CSASPTASFYNEQFF
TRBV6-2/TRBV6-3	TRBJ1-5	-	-	TGTGTCAGCAGTGGCGGACATTATAGCAATCAACCCCAGCATTTT	CVSSGGHYSNQPQHF
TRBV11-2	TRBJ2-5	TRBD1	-	TGTGCCAGCAGCTTAATCGGGACAGGCTTCTCGCAAGAGACCCTGTACTTC	CASSLIGTGFSQETLYF
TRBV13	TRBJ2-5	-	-	TGTGCCAGCAGCCTCTTTACGACACTGGAGGCCCAGTACTTC	CASSLFTTLEAQYF
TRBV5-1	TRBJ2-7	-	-	TGCGCCGGCAGCTTCGGGGGAGCGGGTTCCTACGAGCAGCAGTTC	CAGSFGGAGSYEQQF
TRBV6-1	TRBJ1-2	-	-	TGTGCCAGCAGTGACCACAAGGGAGGAAACTATGGCTACACCTTC	CASSDHKGGNYGYTF
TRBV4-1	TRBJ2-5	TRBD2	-	TGCGCCAGCAGCACCAGCTTCGGGACTAATGTAGAGACCCAGTACTTC	CASSTSFGTNVETQYF
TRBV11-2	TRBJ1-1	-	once	TGTGCCAGCAGTCCCGGGACCCATGGAGCTTTCTTT	CASSPGTHGAFF
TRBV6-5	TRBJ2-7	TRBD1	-	TGTGCCAGCAACGAGACAGGGGTTGAACAGTACTTC	CASNETGVEQYF
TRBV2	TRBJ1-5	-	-	TGTGCCAGAAGGACAGACGGCCCGAATCAGCCCCAGCATTTT	CARRTDGPNQPQHF
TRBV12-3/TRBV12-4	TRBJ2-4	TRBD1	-	TGTCCCAGTAGCTCCGGACAGGGGGCGCGAGGGGACATTCAGTACTTC	CPSSSGQGARGDIQYF